This T cell receptor (beta chain) was observed in a study of blood T cell repertoires in COVID-19. The assay was immunoSEQ multiplex PCR, and TCRdb's table has in-frame clones only and misses some. The profile covers a few hundred thousand clones, with just over 85% appearing a single time and about 9.4% taken by the ten largest. This clone turned up a few times. The CDR3 has 18 amino acids. Germline lookup yields CDR1 MDHEN and CDR2 SYDVKM. V lost 4 bases and J lost 2; bases outside the gene matches: 6. Grouping used clinical history reported by participants in a survey and questionnaire. The receptor was isolated from a woman aged 18-30 years who had recovered from COVID-19. The chain couples TRBV28 to TRBJ2-6, with TRBD1 identical over 12 bases. Sequenced input: PBMCs or T cells enriched from blood (not recorded which). The CDR3 reads CASSSLGQGAPGANVLTF. DNA of the CDR3: TGTGCCAGCAGTTCCTTGGGACAGGGGGCGCCTGGGGCCAACGTCCTGACTTTC.